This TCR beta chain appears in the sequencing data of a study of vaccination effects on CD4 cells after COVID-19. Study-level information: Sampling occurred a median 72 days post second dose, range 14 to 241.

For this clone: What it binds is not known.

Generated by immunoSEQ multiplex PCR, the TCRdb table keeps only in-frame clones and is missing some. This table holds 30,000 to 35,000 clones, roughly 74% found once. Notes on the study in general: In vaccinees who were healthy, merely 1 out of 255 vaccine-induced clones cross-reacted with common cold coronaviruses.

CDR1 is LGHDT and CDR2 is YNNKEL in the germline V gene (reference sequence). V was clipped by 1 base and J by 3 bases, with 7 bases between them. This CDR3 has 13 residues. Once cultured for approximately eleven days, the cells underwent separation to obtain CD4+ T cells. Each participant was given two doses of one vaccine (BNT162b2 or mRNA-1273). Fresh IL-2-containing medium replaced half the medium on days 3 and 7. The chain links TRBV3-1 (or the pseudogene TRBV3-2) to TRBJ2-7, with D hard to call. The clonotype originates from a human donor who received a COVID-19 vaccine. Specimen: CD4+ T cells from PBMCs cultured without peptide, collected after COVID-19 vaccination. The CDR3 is CASSQVSGYEQYF. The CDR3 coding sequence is TGTGCCAGCAGCCAAGTCTCGGGCTACGAGCAGTACTTC.